These T cell receptor beta chains were read from a single sample in a study of shared clonotypes between healthy human individuals. The protocol was immunoSEQ multiplex PCR, while the TCRdb copy is restricted to in-frame clones and leaves out a portion. The repertoire holds some 95,000 clones, with around 67% as singletons. The sequencing input was memory CD8+ T cells sorted from blood. The receptors originated from a man aged 25 to 40 in good health. Both conserved end residues are part of each CDR3. The order of the fields is D gene, V gene, J gene, clone size, CDR3 DNA, CDR3 protein. A D gene is named only where the DNA matches it firmly. Where a row states a size, it is once, few, many or the class of an expanded clone; other rows omit it.

>.|TRBV5-1|TRBJ2-3|many
TGCGCCAGCAGCTTGGGGGAACGTGGCACAGATACGCAGTATTTT
CASSLGERGTDTQYF
>.|TRBV15|TRBJ2-7|.
TGTGCCACCAGCATCTTACGGGATCTCTTGAACGAGCAGTACTTC
CATSILRDLLNEQYF
>TRBD2|TRBV23-1|TRBJ2-7|many
TGCGCCAGCAGTCAACGGGGAAAAGTGACTAGCGGGAGCTACGAGCAGTACTTC
CASSQRGKVTSGSYEQYF
>.|TRBV11-2|TRBJ2-1|.
TGTGCCAGCAGCTTAGGAAGGGACGAGCAGTTCTTC
CASSLGRDEQFF
>TRBD1|TRBV5-4|TRBJ2-7|.
TGTGCCAGCAGGCCGATGACAGGGAACCACGAGCAGTACTTC
CASRPMTGNHEQYF
>.|TRBV6-4|TRBJ2-3|once
TGTGCCAGCAGTGATGGAGGGGGGGGAAGCACAGATACGCAGTATTTT
CASSDGGGGSTDTQYF
>TRBD2|TRBV7-6|TRBJ2-5|.
TGTGCCAGCAACGGGGCCGGGGGGACCCAAGAGACCCAGTACTTC
CASNGAGGTQETQYF
>.|TRBV27|TRBJ2-7|.
TGTGCCAGCAGCCCGCTCGGGTACTCTCACGAGCAGTACTTC
CASSPLGYSHEQYF
>.|TRBV19|TRBJ2-2|few
TGTGCCAGTAGCTCTCCCGGGGAGCTGTTTTTT
CASSSPGELFF
>.|TRBV27|TRBJ2-7|.
TGTGCCAGCCTCGACCCCGCGGGCGAGCAGTACTTC
CASLDPAGEQYF
>.|TRBV7-9|TRBJ1-2|few
TGTGCCAGCAGCTTACAGGAGAATGGCTACACCTTC
CASSLQENGYTF
>TRBD2|TRBV27|TRBJ2-7|.
TGTGCCATCCACCGTGTTAGCGGGAGTTATGAGCAGTACTTC
CAIHRVSGSYEQYF
>.|TRBV5-6|TRBJ2-1|once
TGTGCCAGCAGCAGCCAGGGGGGGTCCTACAATGAGCAGTTCTTC
CASSSQGGSYNEQFF
>.|TRBV5-1|TRBJ2-7|once
TGCGCCAGCAGCTTGTCAGGGACCGACCTTTGGGAGCAGTACTTC
CASSLSGTDLWEQYF
>.|TRBV5-1|TRBJ2-5|.
TGCGCCAGCAACCCTAGAGAAGACGTGGGGACCCAGTACTTC
CASNPREDVGTQYF
>.|TRBV19|TRBJ1-5|.
TGTGCCAGTAGTATCAGCAATCAGCCCCAGCATTTT
CASSISNQPQHF
>.|TRBV10-3|TRBJ1-5|.
TGTGCCATCAGTGAGTCAGCCAATCAGCCCCAGCATTTT
CAISESANQPQHF
>TRBD2|TRBV6-5|TRBJ2-3|.
TGTGCCAGCAGTTTGTCTAGCGGGATACCCACAGATACGCAGTATTTT
CASSLSSGIPTDTQYF
>TRBD2|TRBV6-1|TRBJ2-7|few
TGTGCCAGCAGGACTCCAGCGGGAGAATCGGGCGAGCAGTACTTC
CASRTPAGESGEQYF
>.|TRBV29-1|TRBJ2-7|once
TGCAGCGCAGTTCGCGGGGACTCCTACGAGCAGTACTTC
CSAVRGDSYEQYF
>.|TRBV10-2|TRBJ2-3|.
TGCGCCAGCAGTGAAGGTCCACGAAAAGGCGGGGATACGCAGTATTTT
CASSEGPRKGGDTQYF
>TRBD2|TRBV10-3|TRBJ2-2|.
TGTGCCTCCTACGGCAGGGACAGGACTAGCGGGAGGGACACCGGGGAGCTGTTTTTT
CASYGRDRTSGRDTGELFF
>TRBD1|TRBV5-1|TRBJ2-2|once
TGCGCCAGCAGCTTGAACAGGGGGCTTAGCGGGGAGCTGTTTTTT
CASSLNRGLSGELFF
>.|TRBV4-3|TRBJ2-5|.
TGCGCCAGCAGCCCGTCGGGACCATCCCAAGAGACCCAGTACTTC
CASSPSGPSQETQYF
>TRBD1|TRBV28|TRBJ2-7|few
TGTGCCAGCAGTCCGGGACAGGGTTACGAGCAGTACTTC
CASSPGQGYEQYF
>.|TRBV9|TRBJ1-3|.
TGTGCCAGCAAAGGGACAGGAAACACCATATATTTT
CASKGTGNTIYF
>.|TRBV7-3|TRBJ2-2|.
TGTGCCAGCAGCTTAAGGGGTCGGGCGCCCGGGGAGCTGTTTTTT
CASSLRGRAPGELFF
>.|TRBV28|TRBJ1-2|once
TGTGCCAGCAGTTTTGGGGGGGCGGACTATGGCTACACCTTC
CASSFGGADYGYTF
>TRBD1|TRBV4-2|TRBJ2-5|few
TGTGCCAGCAGCCCCCGCACCAGGGGGGAGACCCAGTACTTC
CASSPRTRGETQYF
>TRBD1|TRBV28|TRBJ2-7|.
TGTGCCAGCAGCCCCGGGACAGGGTTCGAGCAGTACTTC
CASSPGTGFEQYF
>.|TRBV6-6|TRBJ2-5|few
TGTGCCAGCAGTTACATGCCCAATGTGTCCCAGTACTTC
CASSYMPNVSQYF
>.|TRBV5-4|TRBJ2-7|.
TGTGCCAGCAGCAGAGGACGGGAGCAGTACTTC
CASSRGREQYF
>.|TRBV6-1|TRBJ2-2|.
TGTGCCAGCAGTGAAGCGAGGGGGTCCCGTCCCGGGGAGCTGTTTTTT
CASSEARGSRPGELFF
>TRBD2|TRBV7-2|TRBJ2-1|.
TGTGCCAGCAGCTCGACTTTGGGGGGACTAGCGGGCCCTAATGAGCAGTTCTTC
CASSSTLGGLAGPNEQFF
>TRBD2|TRBV5-4|TRBJ2-2|.
TGTGCCAGCAGCAGCGGACTAGCGGGAGCGGGGAAGTATAGGGAGCTGTTTTTT
CASSSGLAGAGKYRELFF
>.|TRBV28|TRBJ2-5|few
TGTGCCAGCAGTCGGGTCCCCCCAGAGACCCAGTACTTC
CASSRVPPETQYF
>.|TRBV6-5|TRBJ2-1|.
TGTGCCAGCAGTACACCGGGACTTACGAATTTCTTC
CASSTPGLTNFF
>.|TRBV30|TRBJ2-3|many
TGTGCCTGGAGTGTACTGGCGGATACGCAGTATTTT
CAWSVLADTQYF
>TRBD1|TRBV9|TRBJ2-5|.
TGTGCCAGCACCCTCCGAGGGGACAGCGGCGGAGAGACCCAGTACTTC
CASTLRGDSGGETQYF
>TRBD2|TRBV7-9|TRBJ2-7|.
TGTGCCAGCAGCTTTGGACTAGAATACGGCGAGCAGTACTTC
CASSFGLEYGEQYF
>.|TRBV5-4|TRBJ2-1|once
TGTGCCAGCAGCAACCCCCGTGGGAGTGAGCAGTTCTTC
CASSNPRGSEQFF
>TRBD1|TRBV11-1|TRBJ2-3|.
TGTGCCAGCAGTCCCCCCGACAGGGTTTCCACAGATACGCAGTATTTT
CASSPPDRVSTDTQYF
>TRBD1|TRBV4-3|TRBJ2-3|.
TGCGCCAGCAGCCAAGACGGACAGGGCGCAGATACGCAGTATTTT
CASSQDGQGADTQYF
>TRBD1|TRBV4-3|TRBJ2-6|.
TGCGCCAGCAGCCAAGGTGGGACAGGATCGACTGGGGCCAACGTCCTGACTTTC
CASSQGGTGSTGANVLTF
>TRBD2|TRBV28|TRBJ2-7|.
TGTGCCAGCGGATCCCTAGCGGGAGGGGACCCCTACGAGCAGTACTTC
CASGSLAGGDPYEQYF
>.|TRBV5-5|TRBJ1-4|few
TGTGCCAGCAGCTTGAGAGGTCAAAACAAAGGTGGTCGAGCTAATGAAAAACTGTTTTTT
CASSLRGQNKGGRANEKLFF
>.|TRBV21-1|TRBJ2-3|.
TGTGCCAGCAGCAAGGCCGGGGTAGATACGCAGTATTTT
CASSKAGVDTQYF
>TRBD2|TRBV6-1|TRBJ2-5|.
TGTGCCACTACCGGGCGGGAGTGGGGTGAGACCCAGTACTTC
CATTGREWGETQYF
>.|TRBV9|TRBJ2-1|.
TGTGCCAGCAGCGTAGGGGTTAGCGGCCTGTACAATGAGCAGTTCTTC
CASSVGVSGLYNEQFF
>TRBD2|TRBV4-1|TRBJ2-5|.
TGCGCCAGCAGCCATTCAGCGGGAGCGATCCAAGAGACCCAGTACTTC
CASSHSAGAIQETQYF
>TRBD1|TRBV23-1|TRBJ2-3|many
TGCGCCAGCAGTCAACCGGGAATCGGGACAGGGGCCCCCACAGATACGCAGTATTTT
CASSQPGIGTGAPTDTQYF
>.|TRBV6-1|TRBJ2-6|many
TGTGCCAGCAGTGAAGCCCACAGCAGCTCTGGGGCCAACGTCCTGACTTTC
CASSEAHSSSGANVLTF
>TRBD1|TRBV25-1|TRBJ1-2|few
TGTGCCAGCAGTGACCTGACAGGGGAGCATGGCTACACCTTC
CASSDLTGEHGYTF
>.|TRBV18|TRBJ2-1|.
TGTGCCAGCTCATCCCGACCTTTAACTGAGCAGTTCTTC
CASSSRPLTEQFF
>TRBD1|TRBV7-9|TRBJ1-1|.
TGTGCCAGCAGGCAAGCCGGGACAGACGTACCCGAAGCTTTCTTT
CASRQAGTDVPEAFF
>TRBD2|TRBV9|TRBJ2-3|.
TGTGCCAGCAGCCAGGGACTAGCGGGAGTAGATACGCAGTATTTT
CASSQGLAGVDTQYF
>.|TRBV25-1|TRBJ2-7|.
TGTGCCAGCAGTGATCCGTTGGGAGGCGAGCAGTACTTC
CASSDPLGGEQYF
>TRBD1|TRBV2|TRBJ2-1|.
TGTGCCTTACGGACAGGCAATGAGCAGTTCTTC
CALRTGNEQFF
>.|TRBV28|TRBJ1-5|.
TGTGCCAGCCTCGAAACAGGGAATCAGCCCCAGCATTTT
CASLETGNQPQHF
>.|TRBV13|TRBJ2-1|.
TGTGCCAGCAGCTTGCGAGCTGACAATGAGCAGTTCTTC
CASSLRADNEQFF